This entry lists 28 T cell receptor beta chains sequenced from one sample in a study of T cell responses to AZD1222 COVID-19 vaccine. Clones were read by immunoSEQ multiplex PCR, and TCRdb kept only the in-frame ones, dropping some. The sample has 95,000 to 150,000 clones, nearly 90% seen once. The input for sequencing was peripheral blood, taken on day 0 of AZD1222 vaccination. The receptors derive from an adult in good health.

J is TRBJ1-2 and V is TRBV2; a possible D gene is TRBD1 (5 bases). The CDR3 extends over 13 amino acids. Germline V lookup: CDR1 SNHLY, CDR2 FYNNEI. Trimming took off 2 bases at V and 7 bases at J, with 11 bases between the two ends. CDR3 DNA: TGTGCCAGCAGTGAACGGCAGGGATCTGGCTACACCTTC. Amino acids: CASSERQGSGYTF.

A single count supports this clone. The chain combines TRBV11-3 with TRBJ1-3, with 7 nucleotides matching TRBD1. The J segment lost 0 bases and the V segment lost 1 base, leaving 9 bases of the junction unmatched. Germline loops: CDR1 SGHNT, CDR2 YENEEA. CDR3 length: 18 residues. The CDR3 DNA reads TGTGCCAGCAGCTTAGCCGGGGACAGTCTCATCTCTGGAAACACCATATATTTT. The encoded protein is CASSLAGDSLISGNTIYF.

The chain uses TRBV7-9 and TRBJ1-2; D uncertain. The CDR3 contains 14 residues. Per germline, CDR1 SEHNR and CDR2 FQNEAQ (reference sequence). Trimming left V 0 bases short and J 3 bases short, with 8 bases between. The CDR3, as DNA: TGTGCCAGCAGCTTAGCTGGGGATTACTATGGCTACACCTTC. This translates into CASSLAGDYYGYTF.

The CDR3: CAWSVGGGTEAFF. The CDR3 DNA sequence: TGTGCCTGGAGTGTAGGGGGAGGGACTGAAGCTTTCTTT. The chain has TRBV30 and TRBJ1-1; TRBD1 is a possible D gene (6 bases). CDR1 and CDR2 (germline): GTSNPN, SVGIG (reference sequence). There are 13 residues in the CDR3. The V end lost 0 bases, the J end lost 5 bases, and 10 bases lay between the germline ends.

Here the CDR3 DNA reads TGTGCCAGCAGCAAAACGGGGGGCTTCCATGGCTACACCTTC. Amino acids: CASSKTGGFHGYTF. The chain is built from TRBV21-1 and TRBJ1-2. TRBV21-1 is a pseudogene segment. The CDR3 has 14 residues.

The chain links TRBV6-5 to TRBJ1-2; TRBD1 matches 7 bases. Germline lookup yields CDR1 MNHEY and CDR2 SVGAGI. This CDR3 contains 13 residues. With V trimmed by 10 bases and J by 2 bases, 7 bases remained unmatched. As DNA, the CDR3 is TGTGCCACTCACGCGGACAGGAACTATGGCTACACCTTC. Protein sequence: CATHADRNYGYTF.

The CDR3 is CASSLGLGGWTGELFF. In nucleotides, the CDR3 is TGTGCCAGCAGCTTAGGGCTGGGAGGATGGACCGGGGAGCTGTTTTTT. The chain links TRBV7-8 to TRBJ2-2; D may be TRBD2 (6 bases). This CDR3 region has 16 residues. CDR1 and CDR2 (germline): SGHVS, FQNEAQ. V was trimmed by 1 base and J by 5 bases, leaving 14 bases between them.

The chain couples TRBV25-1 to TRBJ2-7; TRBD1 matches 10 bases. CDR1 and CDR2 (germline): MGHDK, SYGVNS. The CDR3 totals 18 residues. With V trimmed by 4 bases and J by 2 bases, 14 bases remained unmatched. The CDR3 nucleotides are TGTGCCAGCAGTGGGGCCTTGACAGGGGGCGAGAGGGCCTACGAGCAGTACTTC. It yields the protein CASSGALTGGERAYEQYF.

The CDR3 reads CASSQGQSANYGYTF. CDR3 nucleotides: TGCGCCAGCAGCCAGGGACAGTCAGCTAACTATGGCTACACCTTC. The chain links TRBV4-1 to TRBJ1-2, with 7 nucleotides matching TRBD1. J lost 0 bases, V lost 3 bases, and 4 bases had no gene match. The CDR3 covers 15 residues. Looked up from germline, CDR1 is MGHRA and CDR2 is YSYEKL.

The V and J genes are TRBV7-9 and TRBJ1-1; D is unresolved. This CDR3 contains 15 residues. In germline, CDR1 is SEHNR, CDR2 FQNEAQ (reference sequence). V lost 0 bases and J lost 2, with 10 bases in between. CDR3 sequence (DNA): TGTGCCAGCAGCTTAGCGGCGGTGGGAAACACTGAAGCTTTCTTT. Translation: CASSLAAVGNTEAFF.

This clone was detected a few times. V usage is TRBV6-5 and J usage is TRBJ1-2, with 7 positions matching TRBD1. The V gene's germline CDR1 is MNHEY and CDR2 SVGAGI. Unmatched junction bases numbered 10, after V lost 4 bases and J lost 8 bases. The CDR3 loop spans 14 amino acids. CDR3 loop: CASSLPDRARGYTF. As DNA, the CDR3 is TGTGCCAGCAGTTTGCCCGACAGGGCAAGGGGCTACACCTTC.

Here the CDR3 DNA reads TGTGCCAGCAGCCAAAATAGCGGGGGGGCCTATGAGACCCAGTACTTC. It specifies CASSQNSGGAYETQYF. The rearrangement uses TRBV4-2 and TRBJ2-5; TRBD2 agrees at 11 bases. This CDR3 contains 16 residues. With V trimmed by 2 bases and J by 5 bases, 7 bases remained unmatched. Germline V gene sequence: CDR1 LGHNA, CDR2 YNFKEQ.

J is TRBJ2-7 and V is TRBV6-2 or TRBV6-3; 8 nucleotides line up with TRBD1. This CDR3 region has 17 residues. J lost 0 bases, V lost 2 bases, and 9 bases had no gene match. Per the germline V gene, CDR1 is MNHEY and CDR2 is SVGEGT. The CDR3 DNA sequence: TGTGCCAGCAGTTACCCCGTGACAGGGGCGCTCTCCTACGAGCAGTACTTC. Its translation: CASSYPVTGALSYEQYF.

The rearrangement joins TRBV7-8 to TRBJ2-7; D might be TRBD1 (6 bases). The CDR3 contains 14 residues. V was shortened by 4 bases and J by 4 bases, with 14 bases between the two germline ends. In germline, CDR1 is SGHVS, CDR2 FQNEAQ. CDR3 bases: TGTGCCAGCAGCTCCTTACAGGGCGTGTACGAGCAGTACTTC. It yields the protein CASSSLQGVYEQYF.

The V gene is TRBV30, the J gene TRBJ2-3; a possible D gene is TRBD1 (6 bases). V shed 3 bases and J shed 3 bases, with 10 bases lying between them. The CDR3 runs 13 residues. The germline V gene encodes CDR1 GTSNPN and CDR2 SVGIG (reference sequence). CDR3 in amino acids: CAWSGQLTDTQYF. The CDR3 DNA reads TGTGCCTGGAGCGGACAGCTGACAGATACGCAGTATTTT.

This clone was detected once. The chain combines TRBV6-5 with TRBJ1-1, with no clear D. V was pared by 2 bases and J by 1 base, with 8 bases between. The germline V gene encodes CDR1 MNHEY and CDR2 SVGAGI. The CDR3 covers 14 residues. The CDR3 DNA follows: TGTGCCAGCAGTTACGCCTACAGGAACACTGAAGCTTTCTTT. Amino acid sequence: CASSYAYRNTEAFF.

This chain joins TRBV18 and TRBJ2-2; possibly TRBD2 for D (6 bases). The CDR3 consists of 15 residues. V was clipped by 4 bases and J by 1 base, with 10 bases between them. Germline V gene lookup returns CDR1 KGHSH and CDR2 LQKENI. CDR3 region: CASSLPGVNTGELFF. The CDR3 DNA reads TGTGCCAGCTCACTGCCGGGAGTGAACACCGGGGAGCTGTTTTTT. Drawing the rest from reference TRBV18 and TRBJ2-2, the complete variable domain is NAGVMQNPRHLVRRRGQEARLRCSPMKGHSHVYWYRQLPEEGLKFMVYLQKENIIDESGMPKERFSAEFPKEGPSILRIQQVVRGDSAAYFCASSLPGVNTGELFFGEGSRLTVL.

The CDR3 loop reads CASSPLGQGSFSYEQYF. CDR3 sequence (DNA): TGCGCCAGCAGCCCCCTTGGACAGGGTTCCTTCTCCTACGAGCAGTACTTC. The chain links TRBV4-1 to TRBJ2-7; 8 positions agree with TRBD1. Germline loops: CDR1 MGHRA, CDR2 YSYEKL. The CDR3 is 17 residues long. V lost 4 bases and J lost 0; bases outside the gene matches: 11.

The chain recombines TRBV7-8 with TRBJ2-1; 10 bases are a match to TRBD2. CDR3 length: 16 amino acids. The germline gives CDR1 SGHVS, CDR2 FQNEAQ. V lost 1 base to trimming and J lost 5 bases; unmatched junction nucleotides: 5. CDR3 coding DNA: TGTGCCAGCAGCTTAGAACGGACTAGCGGAAACAATGAGCAGTTCTTC. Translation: CASSLERTSGNNEQFF.

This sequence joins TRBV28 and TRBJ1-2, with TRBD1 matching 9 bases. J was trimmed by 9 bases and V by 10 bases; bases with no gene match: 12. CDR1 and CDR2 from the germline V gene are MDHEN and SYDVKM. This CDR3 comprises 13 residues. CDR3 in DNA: TGTGCCACCCAAAGGGACAGGGTCGATAGCTACACCTTC. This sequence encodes CATQRDRVDSYTF.

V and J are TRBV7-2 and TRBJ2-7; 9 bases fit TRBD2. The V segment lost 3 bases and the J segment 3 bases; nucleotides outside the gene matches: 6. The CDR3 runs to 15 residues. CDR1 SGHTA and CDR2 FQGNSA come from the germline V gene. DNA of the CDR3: TGTGCCAGCAGCTTTTATAGCGGGAGACACTACGAGCAGTACTTC. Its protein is CASSFYSGRHYEQYF. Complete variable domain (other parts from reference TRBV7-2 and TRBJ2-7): GAGVSQSPSNKVTEKGKDVELRCDPISGHTALYWYRQSLGQGLEFLIYFQGNSAPDKSGLPSDRFSAERTGGSVSTLTIQRTQQEDSAVYLCASSFYSGRHYEQYFGPGTRLTVT.

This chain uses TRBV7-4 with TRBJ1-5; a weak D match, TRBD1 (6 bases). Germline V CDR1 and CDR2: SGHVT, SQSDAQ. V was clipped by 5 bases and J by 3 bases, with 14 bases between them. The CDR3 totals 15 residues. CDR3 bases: TGTGCCAGCAGCCAAGGGGGGATATTCAATCAGCCCCAGCATTTT. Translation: CASSQGGIFNQPQHF.

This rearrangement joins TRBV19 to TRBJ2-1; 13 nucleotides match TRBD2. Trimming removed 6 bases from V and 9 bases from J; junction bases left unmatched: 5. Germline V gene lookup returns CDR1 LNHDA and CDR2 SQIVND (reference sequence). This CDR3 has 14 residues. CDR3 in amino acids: CASSGLAGVVEQFF. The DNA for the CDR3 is TGTGCCAGTAGCGGACTAGCGGGAGTGGTTGAGCAGTTCTTC. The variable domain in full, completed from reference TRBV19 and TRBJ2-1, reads DGGITQSPKYLFRKEGQNVTLSCEQNLNHDAMYWYRQDPGQGLRLIYYSQIVNDFQKGDIAEGYSVSREKKESFPLTVTSAQKNPTAFYLCASSGLAGVVEQFFGPGTRLTVL.

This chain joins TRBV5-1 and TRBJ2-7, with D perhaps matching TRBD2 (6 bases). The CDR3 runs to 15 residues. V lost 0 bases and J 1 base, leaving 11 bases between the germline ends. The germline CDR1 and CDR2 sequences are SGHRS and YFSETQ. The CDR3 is CASSLEASASYEQYF. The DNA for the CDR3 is TGCGCCAGCAGCTTGGAGGCTAGCGCTTCCTACGAGCAGTACTTC. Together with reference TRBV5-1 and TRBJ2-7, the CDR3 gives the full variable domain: KAGVTQTPRYLIKTRGQQVTLSCSPISGHRSVSWYQQTPGQGLQFLFEYFSETQRNKGNFPGRFSGRQFSNSRSEMNVSTLELGDSALYLCASSLEASASYEQYFGPGTRLTVT.

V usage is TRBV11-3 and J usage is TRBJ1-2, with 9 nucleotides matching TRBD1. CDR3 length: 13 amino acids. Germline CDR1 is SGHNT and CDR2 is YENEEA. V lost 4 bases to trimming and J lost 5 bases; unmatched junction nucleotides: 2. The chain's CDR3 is CASSYRGPYGYTF. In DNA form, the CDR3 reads TGTGCCAGCAGCTACAGGGGGCCATATGGCTACACCTTC.

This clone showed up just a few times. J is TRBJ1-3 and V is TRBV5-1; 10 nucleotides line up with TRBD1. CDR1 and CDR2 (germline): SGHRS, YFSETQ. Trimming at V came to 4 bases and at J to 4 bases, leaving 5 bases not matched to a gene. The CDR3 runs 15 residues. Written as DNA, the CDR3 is TGCGCCAGCAGCGGGGGACAGGGGACAGGAAACACCATATATTTT. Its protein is CASSGGQGTGNTIYF. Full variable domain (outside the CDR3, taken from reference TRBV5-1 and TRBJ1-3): KAGVTQTPRYLIKTRGQQVTLSCSPISGHRSVSWYQQTPGQGLQFLFEYFSETQRNKGNFPGRFSGRQFSNSRSEMNVSTLELGDSALYLCASSGGQGTGNTIYFGEGSWLTVV.

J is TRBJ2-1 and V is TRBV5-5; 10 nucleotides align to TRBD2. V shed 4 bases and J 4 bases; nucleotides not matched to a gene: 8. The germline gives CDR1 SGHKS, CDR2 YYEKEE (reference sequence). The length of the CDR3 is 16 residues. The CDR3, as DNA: TGTGCCAGCAGCAGCCCCGGGACTAGCGCATACAATGAGCAGTTCTTC. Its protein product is CASSSPGTSAYNEQFF. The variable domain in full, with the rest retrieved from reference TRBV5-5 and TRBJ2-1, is DAGVTQSPTHLIKTRGQQVTLRCSPISGHKSVSWYQQVLGQGPQFIFQYYEKEERGRGNFPDRFSARQFPNYSSELNVNALLLGDSALYLCASSSPGTSAYNEQFFGPGTRLTVL.

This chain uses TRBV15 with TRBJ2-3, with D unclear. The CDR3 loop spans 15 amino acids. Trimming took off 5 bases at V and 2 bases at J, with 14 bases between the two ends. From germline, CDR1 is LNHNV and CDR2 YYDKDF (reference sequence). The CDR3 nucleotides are TGTGCCACCAGCGCCAGACTGGAACCCACAGATACGCAGTATTTT. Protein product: CATSARLEPTDTQYF.